This passage covers 17 T cell receptor beta chains from one sample sequenced in a study of blood T cell repertoires in COVID-19. The assay was immunoSEQ multiplex PCR, and TCRdb's table has in-frame clones only and misses some. Of 27,000 or so clones listed, 90% to 95% are singletons. Sequencing was performed on peripheral blood. These receptors all stem from a human donor with active COVID-19. The donor label of this sample is uncertain.

This clone has more than one count but fewer than ten. The V and J genes are TRBV7-9 and TRBJ2-5; possible D gene TRBD2, 6 bases. V was clipped by 1 base and J by 4 bases, with 13 bases between them. Germline assignment: CDR1 SEHNR and CDR2 FQNEAQ (reference sequence). The CDR3 consists of 15 residues. This chain's CDR3 is CASSLGAGQTETQYF. The CDR3 region has the DNA TGTGCCAGCAGCTTAGGAGCGGGTCAGACAGAGACCCAGTACTTC.

This clone is a singleton in its sample. CDR3 DNA sequence: TGTGCCAGCAGCTGGACTAGCACAGATACGCAGTATTTT. The encoded protein is CASSWTSTDTQYF. The J gene is TRBJ2-3, the V gene TRBV11-2; D is perhaps TRBD2 (5 bases). Germline CDR1 is SGHAT and CDR2 is FQNNGV. The CDR3 sequence is 13 residues long. V was trimmed by 4 bases and J by 0 bases, leaving 5 bases between them. Full variable domain (missing parts from reference TRBV11-2 and TRBJ2-3): EAGVAQSPRYKIIEKRQSVAFWCNPISGHATLYWYQQILGQGPKLLIQFQNNGVVDDSQLPKDRFSAERLKGVDSTLKIQPAKLEDSAVYLCASSWTSTDTQYFGPGTRLTVL.

Details on this clone: The sample has other DNA sequences that encode this CDR3 too. The rearrangement joins TRBV5-4 to TRBJ2-2; D possibly corresponds to TRBD2 (6 bases). The V end lost 4 bases, the J end lost 5 bases, and 18 bases lay between the germline ends. CDR1 is SGHNT and CDR2 is YYREEE in the germline V gene (reference sequence). The CDR3 is 16 amino acids. CDR3 sequence reads: CASSPGGGRGTGELFF. The CDR3 region has the DNA TGTGCCAGCAGCCCCGGTGGCGGCCGGGGGACCGGGGAGCTGTTTTTT.

The chain carries TRBV19 and TRBJ1-5; D unclear. Germline CDR1 reads LNHDA; CDR2 reads SQIVND (reference sequence). The germline V and J ends were trimmed by 7 bases and 0 bases, with 13 bases remaining between them. The CDR3 has 15 residues. The CDR3 DNA is TGTGCCAGTACCCTTCAGCGGACTAGCAATCAGCCCCAGCATTTT. It yields the protein CASTLQRTSNQPQHF.

This chain uses TRBV2 with TRBJ1-6, with 8 bases identical to TRBD1. From germline, CDR1 is SNHLY and CDR2 FYNNEI. The CDR3 has 17 amino acids. V lost 6 bases and J lost 9; bases outside the gene matches: 16. CDR3 DNA sequence: TGTGCCAGCAGCGCCCACTCGGGACAGGCCTTAGGTTCACCCCTCCACTTT. Encoded protein: CASSAHSGQALGSPLHF.

The gene calls are TRBV9 and TRBJ2-2; a weak D match, TRBD2 (5 bases). CDR1 is SGDLS and CDR2 is YYNGEE in the germline V gene. The V gene lost 4 bases and the J gene lost 0 bases, with 10 bases spanning the gap. This CDR3 comprises 15 residues. The CDR3 is CASSRGTANTGELFF. CDR3 DNA sequence: TGTGCCAGCAGCCGGGGAACGGCGAACACCGGGGAGCTGTTTTTT.

The J gene is TRBJ2-6, the V gene TRBV2; D uncertain. With 9 bases removed from V and 0 bases from J, the gap between germline ends came to 6 bases. Germline assignment: CDR1 SNHLY and CDR2 FYNNEI. CDR3 length: 13 residues. For the CDR3, the DNA is TGTGCCAGTGCTAACTCTGGGGCCAACGTCCTGACTTTC. Protein: CASANSGANVLTF.

This rearrangement joins TRBV30 to TRBJ2-5, with TRBD1 matching 7 bases. Germline CDR1 reads GTSNPN; CDR2 reads SVGIG (reference sequence). CDR3 length: 16 amino acids. V lost 0 bases, J lost 0 bases, and 7 bases stayed unmatched. The CDR3 here is CAWSVPHRGHQETQYF. The DNA of the CDR3 is TGTGCCTGGAGTGTCCCCCACAGGGGCCACCAAGAGACCCAGTACTTC.

The chain links TRBV5-5 to TRBJ1-4; D remains ambiguous. Germline assignment: CDR1 SGHKS and CDR2 YYEKEE (reference sequence). The V and J ends lost 4 bases and 7 bases respectively, with 14 bases between them. The CDR3 loop spans 14 amino acids. This chain's CDR3 is CASSVAVRGEKLFF. DNA for the CDR3: TGTGCCAGCAGCGTGGCGGTTCGGGGTGAAAAACTGTTTTTT.

Relative to its sample, this clone is large. The CDR3 protein is CASSLEDNQPQHF. CDR3 DNA sequence: TGTGCCAGCAGTTTAGAGGACAATCAGCCCCAGCATTTT. The chain recombines TRBV28 with TRBJ1-5; D unclear. The CDR3 runs 13 residues. Germline V lookup: CDR1 MDHEN, CDR2 SYDVKM. The V end lost 2 bases, the J end lost 3 bases, and 5 bases lay between the germline ends. The full variable domain, in which reference TRBV28 and TRBJ1-5 provide the parts outside the CDR3, is DVKVTQSSRYLVKRTGEKVFLECVQDMDHENMFWYRQDPGLGLRLIYFSYDVKMKEKGDIPEGYSVSREKKERFSLILESASTNQTSMYLCASSLEDNQPQHFGDGTRLSIL.

The chain recombines TRBV27 with TRBJ2-2; D not resolved. Per the germline V gene, CDR1 is MNHEY and CDR2 is SMNVEV (reference sequence). Trimming pared 5 bases from V and 6 bases from J, leaving 10 bases between. CDR3 length equals 13 residues. CDR3 nucleotides: TGTGCCAGCAGTGTGACCCAGGCCGGGGAGCTGTTTTTT. Its translation is CASSVTQAGELFF.

The CDR3 bases are TGTGCCATCAGTGAACAGACGGTCAGCTCTGGAAACACCATATATTTT. This translates into CAISEQTVSSGNTIYF. This chain uses TRBV10-3 with TRBJ1-3, with D uncertain. The CDR3 runs 16 residues. In germline, CDR1 is ENHRY, CDR2 SYGVKD. Between the trimmed V and J ends, which lost 3 bases and 0 bases, there was a span of 12 bases.

The chain couples TRBV5-4 to TRBJ2-1; TRBD2 matches at 9 bases. CDR1 SGHNT and CDR2 YYREEE come from the germline V gene (reference sequence). This CDR3 has 16 amino acids. V trimming: 1 base; J trimming: 4 bases; junction bases outside the gene matches: 6. CDR3 in amino acids: CASSLKAGGAYNEQFF. DNA for the CDR3: TGTGCCAGCAGCTTGAAAGCGGGGGGCGCGTACAATGAGCAGTTCTTC.

CDR3 DNA sequence: TGTGCCAGCAGTAAAAGCCTCTCTGGAAACACCATATATTTT. Protein product: CASSKSLSGNTIYF. The rearrangement uses TRBV28 and TRBJ1-3, with D hard to call. This CDR3 contains 14 residues. Trimming took 5 bases from V and 0 from J, leaving 8 bases between them. Germline lookup yields CDR1 MDHEN and CDR2 SYDVKM.

This sequence joins TRBV7-2 and TRBJ2-1, with TRBD2 matching 8 bases. Losses at the gene ends were 5 bases for V and 7 bases for J; bases not matched to a gene: 16. Germline loops: CDR1 SGHTA, CDR2 FQGNSA. This CDR3 spans 17 amino acids. The CDR3: CASSIIAGTLNANEQFF. CDR3 nucleotide sequence: TGTGCCAGCAGCATAATAGCGGGGACCCTTAACGCAAATGAGCAGTTCTTC.

The CDR3 reads CASSPDRGRLDTQYF. The CDR3 DNA sequence: TGTGCCAGCAGCCCGGACAGGGGGCGCTTAGATACGCAGTATTTT. The gene calls are TRBV7-2 and TRBJ2-3; TRBD1 agrees at 11 bases. The CDR3 has 15 residues. V was clipped by 5 bases and J by 5 bases; unmatched bases: 6. The germline V gene encodes CDR1 SGHTA and CDR2 FQGNSA.

The rearrangement joins TRBV9 to TRBJ2-1; D perhaps matches TRBD2 (5 bases). This CDR3 comprises 12 residues. V was trimmed by 0 bases and J by 15 bases, leaving 13 bases between them. Germline V gene sequence: CDR1 SGDLS, CDR2 YYNGEE. This chain's CDR3 is CASSVVSGRPFF. The CDR3 region has the DNA TGTGCCAGCAGCGTAGTATCGGGAAGGCCGTTCTTC.